The T cell receptor (beta chain) under discussion was sequenced for a study of PD-1 blockade in classical Hodgkin lymphoma. Data came from immunoSEQ multiplex PCR; TCRdb stores just in-frame clones and leaves some out. The sample gives about 26,000 clones, approximately 90% of which show up once; 2% to 3% is in the top ten. This clone has more than one count but fewer than ten. Its antigen remains unidentified. V was pared by 2 bases and J by 6 bases, with 1 base of the junction left unmatched. The CDR3 consists of 13 residues. The germline gives CDR1 SGHVS, CDR2 FQNEAQ. Study results and caveats: Exclusion applied to patients who initiated nivolumab less than 1 year following ASCT. TCR diversity rose significantly by C4D1 in CD4+ but not CD8+ cells. Underlying causes for the observed repertoire differences were not defined, possibly disease activity or prior therapy. Reports indicated that newly diagnosed patients had lower baseline TCR diversity than healthy donors did.

Relapse was seen in all patients after autologous stem cell transplantation, and brentuximab vedotin exposure was variable. This clonotype originated in a human donor with classical Hodgkin lymphoma. The J gene is TRBJ2-1, the V gene TRBV7-8; TRBD1 matches at 7 bases. This material consisted of peripheral blood mononuclear cells (PBMCs), taken at baseline. The CDR3 here is CASSLPGGNEQFF. CDR3 nucleotides: TGTGCCAGCAGCTTACCAGGGGGCAATGAGCAGTTCTTC.